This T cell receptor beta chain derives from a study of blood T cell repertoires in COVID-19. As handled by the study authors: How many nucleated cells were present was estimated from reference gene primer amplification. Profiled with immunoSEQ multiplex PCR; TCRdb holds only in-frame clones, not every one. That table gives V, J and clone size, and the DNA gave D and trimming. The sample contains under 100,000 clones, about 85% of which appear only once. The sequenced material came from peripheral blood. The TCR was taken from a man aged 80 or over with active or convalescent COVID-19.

The CDR3 protein is CASSHSGSNQPQHF. As DNA, the CDR3 is TGTGCCAGCAGCCACTCAGGAAGCAATCAGCCCCAGCATTTT. V usage is TRBV5-5 and J usage is TRBJ1-5; D is ambiguous. Trimming left V 4 bases short and J 1 base short, with 9 bases between. This CDR3 comprises 14 residues. Germline V lookup: CDR1 SGHKS, CDR2 YYEKEE (reference sequence). The full variable domain, completed using reference TRBV5-5 and TRBJ1-5, is DAGVTQSPTHLIKTRGQQVTLRCSPISGHKSVSWYQQVLGQGPQFIFQYYEKEERGRGNFPDRFSARQFPNYSSELNVNALLLGDSALYLCASSHSGSNQPQHFGDGTRLSIL.